What follows describes a single TCR beta chain. A read error may account for a junction end that differs from germline. This CDR3 contains 14 residues. Germline CDR1 and CDR2: MNHNS and SASEGT. The repertoire was sequenced with immunoSEQ multiplex PCR; TCRdb's copy has only in-frame clones and lacks some. The table records roughly 41,000 clones, 94% of them present only once. This entry comes from a study of control samples from healthy donors and cancer patients. The chain is built from TRBV6-1 and TRBJ1-4; 10 bases align to TRBD1. The specimen sequenced was blood. The TCR sequence derives from a man aged 55-75 years in good health. The chain's CDR3 is CASREAGTGARSLF. Written as DNA, the CDR3 is TGTGCCAGCAGGGAAGCCGGGACAGGGGCCCGATCGCTCTTT.